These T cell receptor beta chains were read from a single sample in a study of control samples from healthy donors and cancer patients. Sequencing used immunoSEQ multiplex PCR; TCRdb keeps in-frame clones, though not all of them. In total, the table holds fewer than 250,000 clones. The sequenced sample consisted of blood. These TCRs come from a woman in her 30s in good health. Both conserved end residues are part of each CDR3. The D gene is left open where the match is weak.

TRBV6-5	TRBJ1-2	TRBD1	TGTGCCAGCAGAAAGACAGGGGATGAAGCTGGCTACACCTTC	CASRKTGDEAGYTF
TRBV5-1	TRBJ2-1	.	TGCGCCAGCAGCTTAGGGGCGGAGCAGTTCTTC	CASSLGAEQFF
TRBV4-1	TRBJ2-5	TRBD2	TGCGCCAGCAGCCAAACGGGGGGGCTAGAGACCCAGTACTTC	CASSQTGGLETQYF
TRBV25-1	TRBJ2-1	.	TGTGCCAGCAGTGACAGGGGGGGGTACAATGAGCAGTTCTTC	CASSDRGGYNEQFF
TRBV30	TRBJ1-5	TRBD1	TGTGCCTGGGCCAGGGGGCGAGGGTATCAGCCCCAGCATTTT	CAWARGRGYQPQHF
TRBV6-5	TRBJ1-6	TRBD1	TGTGCCAGCAGTTTTGGGACAGGGGGCCATAATTCACCCCTCCACTTT	CASSFGTGGHNSPLHF
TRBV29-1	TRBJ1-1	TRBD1	TGCAGCGTTGCCCAGGGGGCGGGCACTGAAGCTTTCTTT	CSVAQGAGTEAFF
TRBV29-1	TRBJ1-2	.	TGCAGCGTAAGAGCAGAGGGCTACACCTTC	CSVRAEGYTF
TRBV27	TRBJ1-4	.	TGTGCCAGCAGTCCGACGGGCACGGAAAAACTGTTTTTT	CASSPTGTEKLFF
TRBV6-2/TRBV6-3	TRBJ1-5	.	TGTGCCAGCAGTTCCCGACAATACCCCCAGCATTTT	CASSSRQYPQHF
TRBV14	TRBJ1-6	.	TGTGCCAGCAGCCGCCTCTCAAACTCCTATAATTCACCCCTCCACTTT	CASSRLSNSYNSPLHF
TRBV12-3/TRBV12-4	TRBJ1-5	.	TGTGCCAGCAGCCCTAAGACACTGGCCCAGCATTTT	CASSPKTLAQHF
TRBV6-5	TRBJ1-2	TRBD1	TGTGCCAGCAGTACGACAGGGGTAGGCTATGGCTACACCTTC	CASSTTGVGYGYTF
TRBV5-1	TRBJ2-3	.	TGCGCCAGCAGCTTGCTTGGCGGGCCCTTCTCGGCAGATACGCAGTATTTT	CASSLLGGPFSADTQYF
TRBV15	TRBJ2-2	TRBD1	TGTGCCACACACTCGGGACAGGCGAACACCGGGGAGCTGTTTTTT	CATHSGQANTGELFF
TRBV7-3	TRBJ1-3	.	TGTGCCAGCAGCTTACGGGGTTCGCCTGGAAACACCATATATTTT	CASSLRGSPGNTIYF
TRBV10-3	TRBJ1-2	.	TGTGCCATCAGTGAAAAGGGGAGCTATGGCTACACCTTC	CAISEKGSYGYTF
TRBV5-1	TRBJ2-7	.	TGCGCCAGCAGCTTGACTTTCCGGAGGGTCCACGAGCAGTACTTC	CASSLTFRRVHEQYF
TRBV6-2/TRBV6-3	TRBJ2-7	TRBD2	TGTGCCAGCAGTAAACTTCTAGCGGGGGGGCTCGAGCAGTACTTC	CASSKLLAGGLEQYF
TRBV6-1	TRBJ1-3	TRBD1	TGTGCCAGCAGTGAAGGCACTACAGGGGCTGGAAACACCATATATTTT	CASSEGTTGAGNTIYF
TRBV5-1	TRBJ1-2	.	TGCGCCACCCGAACCCTTGACAAGCCGGGTGGCTACACCTTC	CATRTLDKPGGYTF
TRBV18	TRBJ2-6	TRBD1	TGTGCCAGCTCCTACTGGACAGGCGAATTTGGGGCCAACGTCCTGACTTTC	CASSYWTGEFGANVLTF
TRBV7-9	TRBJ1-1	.	TGTGCCAGCAGCTTCCAGACTCGGAGGGTTACTGAAGCTTTCTTT	CASSFQTRRVTEAFF
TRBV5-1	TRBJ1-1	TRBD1	TGCGCCAGCAGCTTGGTATCCACAGGGGGGTTGCGTAGTTTCACTGAAGCTTTCTTT	CASSLVSTGGLRSFTEAFF
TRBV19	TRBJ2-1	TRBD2	TGTGCCAGTAGTTACGGGGGGGGAAACAATGAGCAGTTCTTC	CASSYGGGNNEQFF
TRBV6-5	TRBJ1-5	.	TGTGCCAGCAGTTACCGTGGGGTAAATCAGCCCCAGCATTTT	CASSYRGVNQPQHF
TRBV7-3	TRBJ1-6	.	TGTGCCAGCAGTCCCGACGGGGGAAATTCACCCCTCCACTTT	CASSPDGGNSPLHF
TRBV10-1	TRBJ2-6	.	TGCGCCAGCAGTGAGTGGGGGGCTGGGGCCAACGTCCTGACTTTC	CASSEWGAGANVLTF
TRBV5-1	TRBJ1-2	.	TGCGCCAGCAGCTTGGCGGGACGGTCCTATGGCTACACCTTC	CASSLAGRSYGYTF
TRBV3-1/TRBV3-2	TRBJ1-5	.	TGTGCCAGCAGCCAATACGGAGAACAGCCCCAGCATTTT	CASSQYGEQPQHF
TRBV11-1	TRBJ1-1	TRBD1	TGTGCCAGCAGAAACAGGGGAATGAACACTGAAGCTTTCTTT	CASRNRGMNTEAFF
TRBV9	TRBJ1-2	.	TGTGCCAGCAGCTTGGAATGGGCGGGGGAAGGCTACACCTTC	CASSLEWAGEGYTF
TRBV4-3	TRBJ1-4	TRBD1	TGCGCCAGCAGCCAAGGGCAGGGGGCATCGGAAAAACTGTTTTTT	CASSQGQGASEKLFF
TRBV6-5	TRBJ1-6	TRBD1	TGTGCCAGCAGTTACTTTGGGACAGTAAATTCACCCCTCCACTTT	CASSYFGTVNSPLHF
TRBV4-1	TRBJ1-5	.	TGCGCCAGCAGCCAAGATCTTTCTCCCCGGGGTCGGAGCAATCAGCCCCAGCATTTT	CASSQDLSPRGRSNQPQHF
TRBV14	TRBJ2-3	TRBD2	TGTGCCAGCAGTAGCGGGGGGGCCATAGATACGCAGTATTTT	CASSSGGAIDTQYF
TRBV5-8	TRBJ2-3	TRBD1	TGTGCCAGGGCGAGGCCGGGACAGGGGACGCAGTATTTT	CARARPGQGTQYF
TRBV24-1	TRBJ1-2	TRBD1	TGTGCCACCAGTGGGACAGGAACCTCCTATGGCTACACCTTC	CATSGTGTSYGYTF
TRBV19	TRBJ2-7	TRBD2	TGTGCCAGTAGTACCCACGAAGCGGGGGGGCGATACGAGCAGTACTTC	CASSTHEAGGRYEQYF
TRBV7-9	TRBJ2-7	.	TGTGCCAGCAGCGACCCCAGGTCCTTCTCCTACGAGCAGTACTTC	CASSDPRSFSYEQYF
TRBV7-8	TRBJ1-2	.	TGTGCCAGCAGCTTAGAGGCAGGGAGAAGTTATGGCTACACCTTC	CASSLEAGRSYGYTF
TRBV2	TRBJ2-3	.	TGTGCCAGCAGTACGGATCTCACAGATACGCAGTATTTT	CASSTDLTDTQYF
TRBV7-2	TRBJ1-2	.	TGTGCCAGCAGCTTAAGCCGAGACGAGGCCCTTAACTATGGCTACACCTTC	CASSLSRDEALNYGYTF
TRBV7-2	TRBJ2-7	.	TGTGCCAGCAGCTTCCGAAGAAAAGGGGTGGTTGAGCAGTACTTC	CASSFRRKGVVEQYF
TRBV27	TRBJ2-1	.	TGTGCCAGCAGTTTTGCGGCAGGGCCTTACAATGAGCAGTTCTTC	CASSFAAGPYNEQFF
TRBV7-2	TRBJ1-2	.	TGTGCCAGCAGCTTGGCATCGACCTCGTACGTTACCAACTATGGCTACACCTTC	CASSLASTSYVTNYGYTF
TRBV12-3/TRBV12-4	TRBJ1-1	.	TGTGCCAGCAGTACCCCAGCAGCTCAAGCTTTCTTT	CASSTPAAQAFF
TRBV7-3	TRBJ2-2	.	TGTGCCAGCAGCTTCGCGGGCGGGGAGCTGTTTTTT	CASSFAGGELFF
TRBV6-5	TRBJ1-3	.	TGTGCCAGCAGGCTCAACTCTGGAAACACCATATATTTT	CASRLNSGNTIYF